Below are 29 T cell receptor beta chains sequenced from a single sample in a study of blood T cell repertoires in COVID-19. This table comes from immunoSEQ multiplex PCR, and its TCRdb copy is limited to in-frame clones, with some not included. Of about 200,000 clones listed, roughly 87% are singletons. The sample taken for sequencing was PBMCs or T cells enriched from blood (not recorded which). These receptors all stem from a woman aged 25 to 39 who had recovered from COVID-19.

The chain links TRBV5-1 to TRBJ2-5; 10 bases fit TRBD1. This CDR3 is built from 17 residues. J was trimmed by 1 base and V by 3 bases; bases with no gene match: 9. Germline V CDR1 and CDR2: SGHRS, YFSETQ. CDR3 sequence reads: CASSSTGTGALQETQYF. CDR3 coding DNA: TGCGCCAGCAGCTCGACCGGGACAGGGGCCCTCCAAGAGACCCAGTACTTC. Drawing the rest from reference TRBV5-1 and TRBJ2-5, the complete variable domain is KAGVTQTPRYLIKTRGQQVTLSCSPISGHRSVSWYQQTPGQGLQFLFEYFSETQRNKGNFPGRFSGRQFSNSRSEMNVSTLELGDSALYLCASSSTGTGALQETQYFGPGTRLLVL.

The rearrangement uses TRBV24-1 and TRBJ1-2; 7 bases line up with TRBD1. V trimming: 4 bases; J trimming: 5 bases; junction bases outside the gene matches: 9. CDR3 length: 15 amino acids. The germline V gene has CDR1 KGHDR and CDR2 SFDVKD. CDR3 protein: CATSDRLGQPYGYTF. The CDR3 coding sequence is TGTGCCACCAGTGACCGACTGGGACAGCCTTATGGCTACACCTTC.

The V call is TRBV18, the J call TRBJ1-5; TRBD1 matches 8 bases. There are 16 residues in the CDR3. Per germline, CDR1 KGHSH and CDR2 LQKENI. The ends lost 2 bases at V and 6 bases at J; junction bases unmatched: 9. For the CDR3, the DNA is TGTGCCAGCTCACCAACGCAGGGGGCTGGGGGTCAGCCCCAGCATTTT. It encodes CASSPTQGAGGQPQHF.

V and J are TRBV30 and TRBJ1-1; D gene ambiguous. Germline V gives CDR1 GTSNPN, CDR2 SVGIG (reference sequence). V shed 0 bases and J shed 6 bases, with 11 bases lying between them. The CDR3 is 13 residues long. The CDR3 DNA reads as TGTGCCTGGAGTGTACAATTTAATGCTGAAGCTTTCTTT. It translates to CAWSVQFNAEAFF.

This chain uses TRBV11-2 with TRBJ2-3; D unclear. Trimming stripped 5 bases from V and 1 base from J, with 10 bases between. The CDR3 is 14 residues long. Germline V gene sequence: CDR1 SGHAT, CDR2 FQNNGV. The CDR3 region is CASSPLPRTDTQYF. In DNA form, the CDR3 reads TGTGCCAGCAGCCCACTCCCCCGCACAGATACGCAGTATTTT.

The CDR3 region is CASSYFGSSPSSPLHF. In nucleotides, the CDR3 is TGTGCCAGCAGTTACTTTGGATCTAGTCCCAGTTCACCCCTCCACTTT. The gene calls are TRBV6-5 and TRBJ1-6; D remains ambiguous. Germline CDR1 MNHEY, CDR2 SVGAGI. This CDR3 has 16 amino acids. Trimming pared 1 base from V and 9 bases from J, leaving 16 bases between.

Here the CDR3 DNA reads TGCGCCAGCAGCGGCGGGAAGAACACTGAAGCTTTCTTT. Translation gives CASSGGKNTEAFF. The chain links TRBV4-3 to TRBJ1-1, with D uncertain. Deletions cut 5 bases from V and 1 base from J, with 8 bases between. The germline V gene encodes CDR1 LGHNA and CDR2 YSLEER. This CDR3 spans 13 amino acids.

The rearrangement uses TRBV28 and TRBJ2-1; a weak D match, TRBD1 (5 bases). V was shortened by 5 bases and J by 3 bases, with 8 bases between the two germline ends. This CDR3 has 13 residues. Germline values: CDR1 MDHEN, CDR2 SYDVKM. CDR3 residues: CASSPDSYNEQFF. For the CDR3, the DNA is TGTGCCAGCAGTCCTGACAGCTACAATGAGCAGTTCTTC. Full variable domain (remainder filled in from reference TRBV28 and TRBJ2-1): DVKVTQSSRYLVKRTGEKVFLECVQDMDHENMFWYRQDPGLGLRLIYFSYDVKMKEKGDIPEGYSVSREKKERFSLILESASTNQTSMYLCASSPDSYNEQFFGPGTRLTVL.

This clone was seen only a few times. CDR3 DNA: TGCAGCGTTGGGACCCGGGACAGGGGTTTTGACACTGAAGCTTTCTTT. As protein: CSVGTRDRGFDTEAFF. This chain uses TRBV29-1 with TRBJ1-1, with 10 bases lining up with TRBD1. The trim removed 4 bases at V and 3 bases at J, leaving 11 bases unmatched. The germline V gene has CDR1 SQVTM and CDR2 ANQGSEA. The CDR3 sequence is 16 residues long.

The CDR3 sequence is CAIQRTENTEAFF. CDR3 nucleotides: TGTGCCATCCAGAGGACTGAGAACACTGAAGCTTTCTTT. The chain combines TRBV2 with TRBJ1-1; D not certain. V lost 10 bases, J lost 1 base, and 13 bases lay in between. This CDR3 has 13 amino acids. Germline V CDR1 and CDR2: SNHLY, FYNNEI.

The chain links TRBV7-6 to TRBJ2-3, with 9 bases lining up with TRBD1. The CDR3 totals 15 residues. Germline V gene sequence: CDR1 SGHVS, CDR2 FNYEAQ. J gave up 6 bases and V 0 bases, and 4 bases lay outside the gene matches. CDR3 sequence reads: CASSLAGTGSDTQYF. The CDR3 DNA reads as TGTGCCAGCAGCTTAGCCGGGACAGGGTCGGATACGCAGTATTTT. The full variable domain, rest sourced from reference TRBV7-6 and TRBJ2-3, is GAGVSQSPRYKVTKRGQDVALRCDPISGHVSLYWYRQALGQGPEFLTYFNYEAQQDKSGLPNDRFSAERPEGSISTLTIQRTEQRDSAMYRCASSLAGTGSDTQYFGPGTRLTVL.

The chain employs TRBV6-2 or TRBV6-3 and TRBJ1-5, with 7 bases identical to TRBD1. Germline loops: CDR1 MNHEY, CDR2 SVGEGT. The CDR3 is 15 amino acids. V was clipped by 2 bases and J by 7 bases; unmatched bases: 8. CDR3 loop: CASSYIKTGSQPQHF. In DNA form, the CDR3 reads TGTGCCAGCAGTTACATTAAGACAGGGAGCCAGCCCCAGCATTTT.

The chain carries TRBV20-1 and TRBJ1-2; TRBD1 is a possible D gene (6 bases). There are 11 residues in the CDR3. Germline V lookup: CDR1 DFQATT, CDR2 SNEGSKA (reference sequence). The CDR3 here is CRMGAAYGYTF. In DNA, the CDR3 is TGCAGGATGGGGGCGGCCTATGGCTACACCTTC.

The genes are TRBV11-3 and TRBJ1-4, with D possibly being TRBD1 (5 bases). The CDR3 runs 12 residues. Germline V gives CDR1 SGHNT, CDR2 YENEEA. V lost 5 bases and J 5 bases, leaving 6 bases between the germline ends. The chain's CDR3 is CASSRQNEKLFF. In nucleotides, the CDR3 is TGTGCCAGCAGCCGACAGAATGAAAAACTGTTTTTT.

This chain joins TRBV19 and TRBJ2-5; no definite D call. CDR3 length equals 13 residues. Looked up from germline, CDR1 is LNHDA and CDR2 is SQIVND (reference sequence). V was pared by 6 bases and J by 5 bases, with 13 bases between. The CDR3 coding sequence is TGTGCCAGTAGACAGATTGGTGGGGAGACCCAGTACTTC. Amino acids: CASRQIGGETQYF.

This chain connects TRBV27 to TRBJ2-1; the match to TRBD2 covers 8 bases. Germline assignment: CDR1 MNHEY and CDR2 SMNVEV (reference sequence). The CDR3 is 19 amino acids. V trimming: 2 bases; J trimming: 4 bases; junction bases outside the gene matches: 16. The DNA for the CDR3 is TGTGCCAGCAGTTTAGCCCCCCCGGGAGGGCCTTTAGTATACAATGAGCAGTTCTTC. Translated: CASSLAPPGGPLVYNEQFF.

This chain links TRBV27 with TRBJ2-3; D is perhaps TRBD1 (6 bases). Trimming shortened V by 11 bases and J by 1 base, and 19 bases separated the two germline ends. Germline V gene sequence: CDR1 MNHEY, CDR2 SMNVEV (reference sequence). The CDR3 sequence is 15 residues long. Here the CDR3 reads CASGGQGKGTDTQYF. CDR3 in DNA: TGTGCCTCCGGTGGGCAGGGGAAGGGCACAGATACGCAGTATTTT.

The sample holds a few counts of this clone. The chain uses TRBV25-1 and TRBJ2-5; 12 nucleotides match TRBD1. This CDR3 comprises 15 residues. V dropped 6 bases and J dropped 4; count of bases not matched to a gene: 6. CDR1 and CDR2 (germline): MGHDK, SYGVNS. In nucleotides, the CDR3 is TGTGCCAGCAGCGCCGGGACAGGGGGCGGAGAGACCCAGTACTTC. This translates into CASSAGTGGGETQYF.

The genes are TRBV10-3 and TRBJ1-1, with D possibly being TRBD1 (6 bases). CDR1 is ENHRY and CDR2 is SYGVKD in the germline V gene. Deletions cut 11 bases from V and 1 base from J, with 17 bases between. The CDR3 extends over 14 amino acids. CDR3 DNA: TGTGCCTCGAAGGCGACAGGAGAGAACACTGAAGCTTTCTTT. This translates into CASKATGENTEAFF.

This clone has just one count. The chain employs TRBV9 and TRBJ2-1, with D perhaps matching TRBD2 (6 bases). The CDR3 sequence is 15 residues long. Germline CDR1 SGDLS, CDR2 YYNGEE. Between the trimmed V and J ends, which lost 0 bases and 4 bases, there was a span of 11 bases. The CDR3 nucleotides are TGTGCCAGCAGCGTAGAGGGCGGGACTTACAATGAGCAGTTCTTC. This encodes CASSVEGGTYNEQFF.

The chain carries TRBV3-1 (or the pseudogene TRBV3-2) and TRBJ1-2; D is possibly TRBD1 (6 bases). The V end lost 4 bases, the J end lost 5 bases, and 17 bases lay between the germline ends. The CDR3 length is 15 residues. CDR1 is LGHDT and CDR2 is YNNKEL in the germline V gene (reference sequence). The CDR3 DNA follows: TGTGCCAGCAGCCTCTCAGGGGTGCTACTGTATGGCTACACCTTC. Translation gives CASSLSGVLLYGYTF.

This chain uses TRBV7-2 with TRBJ1-4; D is ambiguous. Germline CDR1 and CDR2: SGHTA and FQGNSA. CDR3 length: 13 amino acids. V gave up 5 bases and J gave up 7 bases, with 11 bases separating them. The CDR3, as DNA: TGTGCCAGCAGCCCCAATCGGGGTGAAAAACTGTTTTTT. This gives the protein CASSPNRGEKLFF.

The chain carries TRBV19 and TRBJ1-2, with D perhaps TRBD1 (6 bases). The V end lost 9 bases, the J end lost 5 bases, and 13 bases lay between the germline ends. CDR1 is LNHDA and CDR2 is SQIVND in the germline V gene (reference sequence). The CDR3 spans 12 residues. CDR3 protein: CASRDGQYGYTF. DNA for the CDR3: TGTGCCAGCCGGGACGGACAGTATGGCTACACCTTC.

The chain carries TRBV2 and TRBJ2-7; the D gene is possibly TRBD2 (6 bases). CDR1 is SNHLY and CDR2 is FYNNEI in the germline V gene. V lost 7 bases, J lost 2 bases, and 12 bases lay in between. The CDR3 is made up of 13 amino acids. The CDR3 sequence is CASTRDFPYEQYF. In DNA, the CDR3 is TGTGCCAGCACTCGGGACTTTCCCTACGAGCAGTACTTC. Filled out from reference TRBV2 and TRBJ2-7, the complete variable domain reads EPEVTQTPSHQVTQMGQEVILRCVPISNHLYFYWYRQILGQKVEFLVSFYNNEISEKSEIFDDQFSVERPDGSNFTLKIRSTKLEDSAMYFCASTRDFPYEQYFGPGTRLTVT.

The chain combines TRBV4-3 with TRBJ2-2; 7 bases match TRBD2. Germline CDR1 is LGHNA and CDR2 is YSLEER. The ends lost 3 bases at V and 1 base at J; junction bases unmatched: 5. The CDR3 extends over 16 amino acids. The CDR3: CASSQGGSRNTGELFF. The CDR3 DNA reads as TGCGCCAGCAGCCAGGGCGGGAGCAGGAACACCGGGGAGCTGTTTTTT.

The chain carries TRBV7-2 and TRBJ2-3; 9 bases line up with TRBD2. Germline V gene data show CDR1 as SGHTA and CDR2 as FQGNSA. V was pared by 8 bases and J by 6 bases, with 12 bases of the junction left unmatched. CDR3 size: 15 residues. CDR3 in DNA: TGTGCCAGCGAGTGGGGGGCGGGAGGGGGCGATACGCAGTATTTT. Protein: CASEWGAGGGDTQYF.

The table lists this clone with a count of one. The chain employs TRBV7-2 and TRBJ1-4, with 9 bases identical to TRBD1. The CDR3 covers 16 residues. Germline V gene lookup returns CDR1 SGHTA and CDR2 FQGNSA. J gave up 8 bases and V 1 base, and 8 bases lay outside the gene matches. The CDR3 nucleotides are TGTGCCAGCAGCTTAGACTCCGGGACAGGGAAAGAAAAACTGTTTTTT. It encodes CASSLDSGTGKEKLFF.

The gene calls are TRBV5-4 and TRBJ2-7; 8 nucleotides agree with TRBD2. V was pared by 4 bases and J by 1 base, with 4 bases of the junction left unmatched. CDR1 is SGHNT and CDR2 is YYREEE in the germline V gene (reference sequence). The CDR3 has 14 residues. The CDR3 loop is CASSGGTSSYEQYF. The CDR3, as DNA: TGTGCCAGCAGCGGCGGGACTAGTTCCTACGAGCAGTACTTC.

The chain links TRBV29-1 to TRBJ2-3; D remains ambiguous. Trimming pared 4 bases from V and 2 bases from J, leaving 7 bases between. The germline gives CDR1 SQVTM, CDR2 ANQGSEA. The CDR3 is 12 amino acids. Here the CDR3 reads CSVGAFTDTQYF. Here the CDR3 DNA reads TGCAGCGTTGGGGCCTTCACAGATACGCAGTATTTT.